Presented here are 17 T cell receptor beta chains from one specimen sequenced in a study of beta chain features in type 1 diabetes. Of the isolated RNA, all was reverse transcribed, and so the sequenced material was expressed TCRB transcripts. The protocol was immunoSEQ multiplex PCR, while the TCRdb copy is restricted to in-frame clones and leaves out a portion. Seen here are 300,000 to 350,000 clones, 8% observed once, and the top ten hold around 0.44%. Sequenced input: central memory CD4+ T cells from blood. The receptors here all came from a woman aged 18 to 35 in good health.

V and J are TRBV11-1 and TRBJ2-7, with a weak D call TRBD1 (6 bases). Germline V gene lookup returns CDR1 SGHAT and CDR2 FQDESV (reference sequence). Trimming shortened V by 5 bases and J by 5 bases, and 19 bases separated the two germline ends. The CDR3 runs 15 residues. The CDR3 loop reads CASSPFQGPINEQYF. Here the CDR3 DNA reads TGTGCCAGCAGCCCGTTCCAGGGGCCGATCAACGAGCAGTACTTC.

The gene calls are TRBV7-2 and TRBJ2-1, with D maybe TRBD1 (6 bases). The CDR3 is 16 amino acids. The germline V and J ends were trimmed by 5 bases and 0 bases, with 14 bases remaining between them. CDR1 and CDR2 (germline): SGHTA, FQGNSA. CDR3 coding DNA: TGTGCCAGCAGCCTCAACAGGGACCCCTCCTACAATGAGCAGTTCTTC. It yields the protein CASSLNRDPSYNEQFF.

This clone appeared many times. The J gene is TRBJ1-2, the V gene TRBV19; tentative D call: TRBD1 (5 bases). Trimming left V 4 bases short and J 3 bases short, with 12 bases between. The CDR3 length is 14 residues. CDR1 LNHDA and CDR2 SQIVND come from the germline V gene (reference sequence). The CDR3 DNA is TGTGCCAGTAGTACCCGAGGGGTCCACTATGGCTACACCTTC. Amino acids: CASSTRGVHYGYTF.

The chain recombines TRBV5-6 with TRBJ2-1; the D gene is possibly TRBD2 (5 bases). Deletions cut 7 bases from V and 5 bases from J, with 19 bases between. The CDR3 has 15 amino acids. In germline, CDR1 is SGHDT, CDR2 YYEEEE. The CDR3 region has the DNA TGTGCCAGCCAAGCTTCCCGGGAATGGGACAATGAGCAGTTCTTC. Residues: CASQASREWDNEQFF.

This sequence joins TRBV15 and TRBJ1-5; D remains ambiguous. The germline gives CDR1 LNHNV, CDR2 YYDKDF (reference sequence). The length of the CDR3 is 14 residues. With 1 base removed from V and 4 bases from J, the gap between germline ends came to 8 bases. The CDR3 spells CATSRGGENQPQHF. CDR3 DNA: TGTGCCACCAGCAGAGGAGGAGAGAATCAGCCCCAGCATTTT.

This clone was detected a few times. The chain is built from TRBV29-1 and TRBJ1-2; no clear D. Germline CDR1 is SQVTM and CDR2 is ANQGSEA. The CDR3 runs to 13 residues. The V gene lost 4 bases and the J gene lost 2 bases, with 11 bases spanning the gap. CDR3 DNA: TGCAGCGTTGCCAGGACTGACAACTATGGCTACACCTTC. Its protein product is CSVARTDNYGYTF.

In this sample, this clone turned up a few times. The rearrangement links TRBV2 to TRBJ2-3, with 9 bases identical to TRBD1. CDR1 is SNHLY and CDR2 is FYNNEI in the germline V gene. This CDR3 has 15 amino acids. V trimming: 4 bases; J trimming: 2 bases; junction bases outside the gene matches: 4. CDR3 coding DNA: TGTGCCAGCAGTGCCGGGACAGGGTCCACAGATACGCAGTATTTT. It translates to CASSAGTGSTDTQYF.

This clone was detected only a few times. In DNA form, the CDR3 reads TGTGCCACCAGCAGAGAGAAACGGGACAGGGGCGGGGTTCGAGCTTTCTTT. Its translation is CATSREKRDRGGVRAFF. The V call is TRBV15, the J call TRBJ1-1; 10 bases line up with TRBD1. Looked up from germline, CDR1 is LNHNV and CDR2 is YYDKDF (reference sequence). Trimming took 0 bases from V and 10 from J; bases not matched to a gene: 14. The length of the CDR3 is 17 residues. The variable domain in full, with the rest retrieved from reference TRBV15 and TRBJ1-1, is DAMVIQNPRYQVTQFGKPVTLSCSQTLNHNVMYWYQQKSSQAPKLLFHYYDKDFNNEADTPDNFQSRRPNTSFCFLDIRSPGLGDTAMYLCATSREKRDRGGVRAFFGQGTRLTVV.

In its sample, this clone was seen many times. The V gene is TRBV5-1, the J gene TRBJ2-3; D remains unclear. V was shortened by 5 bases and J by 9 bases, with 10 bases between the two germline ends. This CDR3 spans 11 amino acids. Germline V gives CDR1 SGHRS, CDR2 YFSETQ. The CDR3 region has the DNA TGCGCCAGCAGTTCGAGTGTAACGCAGTATTTT. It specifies CASSSSVTQYF.

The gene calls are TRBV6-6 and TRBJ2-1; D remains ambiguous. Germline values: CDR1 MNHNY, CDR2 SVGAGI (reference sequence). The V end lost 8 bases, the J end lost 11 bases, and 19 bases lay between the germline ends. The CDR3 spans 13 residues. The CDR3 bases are TGTGCCAGCCTCGCCTGGGGAAAGAGTAAGCAGTTCTTC. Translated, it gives CASLAWGKSKQFF.

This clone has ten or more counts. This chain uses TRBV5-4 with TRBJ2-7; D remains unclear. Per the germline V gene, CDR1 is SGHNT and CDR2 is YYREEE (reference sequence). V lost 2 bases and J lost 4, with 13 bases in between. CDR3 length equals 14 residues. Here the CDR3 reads CASSFQGNLYEQYF. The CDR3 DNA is TGTGCCAGCAGCTTCCAAGGGAACCTTTACGAGCAGTACTTC.

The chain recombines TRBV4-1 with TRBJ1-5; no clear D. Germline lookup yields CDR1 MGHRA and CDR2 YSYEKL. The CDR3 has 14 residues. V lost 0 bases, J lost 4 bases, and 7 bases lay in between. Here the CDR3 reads CASSQDGQNQPQHF. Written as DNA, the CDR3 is TGCGCCAGCAGCCAAGACGGGCAGAATCAGCCCCAGCATTTT.

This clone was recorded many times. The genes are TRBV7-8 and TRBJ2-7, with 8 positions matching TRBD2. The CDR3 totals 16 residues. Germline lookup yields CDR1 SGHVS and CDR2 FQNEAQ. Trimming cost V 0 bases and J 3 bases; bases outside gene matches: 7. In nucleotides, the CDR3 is TGTGCCAGCAGCTTAGCGTGGGTAGCGGGAAACTACGAGCAGTACTTC. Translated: CASSLAWVAGNYEQYF.

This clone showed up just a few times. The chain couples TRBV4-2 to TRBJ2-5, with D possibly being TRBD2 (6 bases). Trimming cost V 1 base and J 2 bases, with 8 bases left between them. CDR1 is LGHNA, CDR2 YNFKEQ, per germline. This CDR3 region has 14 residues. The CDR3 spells CASSQGTNQETQYF. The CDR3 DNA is TGTGCCAGCAGCCAAGGGACTAATCAAGAGACCCAGTACTTC.

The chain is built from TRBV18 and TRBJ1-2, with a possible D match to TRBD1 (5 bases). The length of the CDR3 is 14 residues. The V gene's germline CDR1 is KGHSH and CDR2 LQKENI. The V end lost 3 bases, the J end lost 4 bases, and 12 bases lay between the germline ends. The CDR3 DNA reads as TGTGCCAGCTCACCCACCGACAGTTCCTATGGCTACACCTTC. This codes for CASSPTDSSYGYTF.

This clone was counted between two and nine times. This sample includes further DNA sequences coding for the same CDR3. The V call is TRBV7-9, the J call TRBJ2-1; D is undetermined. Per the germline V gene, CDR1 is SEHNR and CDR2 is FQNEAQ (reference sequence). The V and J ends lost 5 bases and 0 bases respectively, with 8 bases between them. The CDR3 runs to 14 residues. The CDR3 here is CASSPRSSYNEQFF. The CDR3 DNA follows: TGTGCCAGCAGCCCCCGTAGCTCCTACAATGAGCAGTTCTTC.

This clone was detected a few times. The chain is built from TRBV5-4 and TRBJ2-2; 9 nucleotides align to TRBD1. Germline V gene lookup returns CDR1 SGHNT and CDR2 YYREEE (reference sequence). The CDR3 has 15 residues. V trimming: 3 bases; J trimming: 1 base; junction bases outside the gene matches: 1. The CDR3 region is CASSWDRVNTGELFF. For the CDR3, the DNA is TGTGCCAGCAGCTGGGACAGGGTGAACACCGGGGAGCTGTTTTTT.